These 32 T cell receptor beta chains originate from one sample sequenced in a study of T cell responses to AZD1222 COVID-19 vaccine. Some clones are missing from TCRdb's copy, which holds only in-frame ones; the method was immunoSEQ multiplex PCR. The repertoire consists of some 180,000 clones, with just under 95% occurring once and the leading ten covering over 1.5%. The sequenced sample was peripheral blood, obtained on day 0 of AZD1222 vaccination. These receptors were taken from an adult in good health.

About this clone: The same CDR3 also results from other DNA sequences found in this sample. V gene TRBV7-2 combines with J gene TRBJ1-2; D is uncertain. The CDR3 loop spans 12 amino acids. V gave up 1 base and J gave up 8 bases, with 8 bases separating them. CDR1 is SGHTA and CDR2 is FQGNSA in the germline V gene. CDR3 region: CASSLDGWGYTF. CDR3 bases: TGTGCCAGCAGCTTAGACGGGTGGGGCTACACCTTC.

The count of this clone is one. The J gene is TRBJ1-2, the V gene TRBV18; weak D call: TRBD1 (5 bases). The CDR3 length is 15 residues. Germline CDR1 KGHSH, CDR2 LQKENI. V lost 3 bases and J lost 1, with 12 bases in between. The DNA of the CDR3 is TGTGCCAGCTCACCGCTGGACACCCATAACTATGGCTACACCTTC. It specifies CASSPLDTHNYGYTF.

The chain employs TRBV3-1 (or the pseudogene TRBV3-2) and TRBJ2-3, with 9 bases matching TRBD2. V lost 0 bases, J lost 3 bases, and 4 bases stayed unmatched. Germline CDR1 reads LGHDT; CDR2 reads YNNKEL (reference sequence). This CDR3 contains 16 residues. The CDR3 reads CASSQDSGRRTDTQYF. The CDR3 DNA follows: TGTGCCAGCAGCCAAGATAGCGGGAGAAGGACAGATACGCAGTATTTT.

The chain has TRBV5-1 and TRBJ1-2; a possible D gene is TRBD1 (5 bases). V was trimmed by 0 bases and J by 3 bases, leaving 12 bases between them. The V gene's germline CDR1 is SGHRS and CDR2 YFSETQ. The CDR3 is 15 amino acids. The CDR3 DNA reads TGCGCCAGCAGCTTGGAGGAGGGGTCAGACTATGGCTACACCTTC. It codes for CASSLEEGSDYGYTF.

V is TRBV12-3 or TRBV12-4 and J is TRBJ2-7; no clear D gene. Trimming cost V 3 bases and J 6 bases, with 9 bases left between them. The CDR3 is made up of 12 amino acids. The CDR3 nucleotides are TGTGCCAGCAGTTTGGGCCTTCCCGAGCAGTACTTC. Translated, it gives CASSLGLPEQYF.

The chain recombines TRBV5-6 with TRBJ1-6; no reliable D call. The V end was cut by 6 bases, the J end by 0 bases, with 10 bases between. From germline, CDR1 is SGHDT and CDR2 YYEEEE. The CDR3 runs 15 residues. The CDR3 spells CASNYRDSYNSPLHF. In DNA, the CDR3 is TGTGCCAGCAACTACAGAGACTCCTATAATTCACCCCTCCACTTT. Full variable domain (rest looked up from reference TRBV5-6 and TRBJ1-6): DAGVTQSPTHLIKTRGQQVTLRCSPKSGHDTVSWYQQALGQGPQFIFQYYEEEERQRGNFPDRFSGHQFPNYSSELNVNALLLGDSALYLCASNYRDSYNSPLHFGNGTRLTVT.

This chain connects TRBV7-3 to TRBJ2-1; 14 bases are a match to TRBD2. The CDR3 consists of 15 residues. Germline V gene data show CDR1 as SGHTA and CDR2 as FQGTGA. With 3 bases clipped from V and 7 bases from J, the junction kept 2 bases outside the gene matches. This CDR3 is CASSLTSGGENEQFF. CDR3 sequence (DNA): TGTGCCAGCAGCTTGACTAGCGGGGGGGAAAATGAGCAGTTCTTC.

The chain carries TRBV4-1 and TRBJ2-3; D is ambiguous. The CDR3 loop spans 14 amino acids. V lost 1 base to trimming and J lost 4 bases, with 9 bases between them. Germline CDR1 is MGHRA and CDR2 is YSYEKL. CDR3 nucleotide sequence: TGCGCCAGCAGCCAAGTTGTTATTCCAGATACGCAGTATTTT. This sequence encodes CASSQVVIPDTQYF.

J is TRBJ1-2 and V is TRBV18; no clear D gene. Germline V gene sequence: CDR1 KGHSH, CDR2 LQKENI. The CDR3 runs 12 residues. The V and J ends lost 5 bases and 8 bases respectively, with 12 bases between them. The CDR3 nucleotides are TGTGCCAGCTCATTGGGGAGAAGCGGCTACACCTTC. Translated, it gives CASSLGRSGYTF.

The chain recombines TRBV2 with TRBJ1-5, with D maybe TRBD1 (5 bases). Trimming shortened V by 0 bases and J by 2 bases, and 17 bases separated the two germline ends. Germline V gene sequence: CDR1 SNHLY, CDR2 FYNNEI. The CDR3 runs 18 residues. The CDR3 DNA reads TGTGCCAGCAGTGAAGCAGATTCTGGGGGGGTGGGCAATCAGCCCCAGCATTTT. Translation gives CASSEADSGGVGNQPQHF.

Only one count was recorded for this clone. The chain recombines TRBV2 with TRBJ2-5; TRBD2 matches at 13 bases. Germline-derived CDR1 and CDR2 are SNHLY and FYNNEI. With 3 bases clipped from V and 4 bases from J, the junction kept 8 bases outside the gene matches. The CDR3 contains 17 residues. The CDR3 region is CASSDNGLAGVPETQYF. The CDR3 nucleotides are TGTGCCAGCAGTGATAACGGACTAGCGGGAGTCCCAGAGACCCAGTACTTC.

The chain links TRBV2 to TRBJ2-3; 9 bases map to TRBD2. Losses at the gene ends were 8 bases for V and 1 base for J; bases not matched to a gene: 7. The CDR3 spans 15 residues. CDR1 and CDR2 (germline): SNHLY, FYNNEI. The CDR3 sequence is CASAGRTSGTDTQYF. CDR3 sequence (DNA): TGTGCCAGCGCCGGTAGGACTAGCGGCACAGATACGCAGTATTTT.

This chain links TRBV12-3 or TRBV12-4 with TRBJ1-2; maybe TRBD1 (5 bases). The germline V and J ends were trimmed by 5 bases and 7 bases, with 8 bases remaining between them. The CDR3 is made up of 11 amino acids. DNA for the CDR3: TGTGCCAGCAGTCGGGACCTTGGCTACACCTTC. Translating it yields CASSRDLGYTF.

V gene TRBV7-2 combines with J gene TRBJ1-5; D perhaps matches TRBD1 (5 bases). The germline V gene has CDR1 SGHTA and CDR2 FQGNSA. The CDR3 is 16 amino acids. The V and J ends lost 1 base and 3 bases respectively, with 13 bases between them. The CDR3 bases are TGTGCCAGCAGCTTAGAGGCCGGGACCGTCAATCAGCCCCAGCATTTT. It specifies CASSLEAGTVNQPQHF.

V is TRBV3-1 (or the pseudogene TRBV3-2) and J is TRBJ1-6, with no clear D. V was clipped by 4 bases and J by 6 bases, with 16 bases between them. Germline-derived CDR1 and CDR2 are LGHDT and YNNKEL (reference sequence). This CDR3 is built from 16 residues. CDR3 sequence reads: CASSRSGGRFNSPLHF. CDR3 nucleotide sequence: TGTGCCAGCAGCCGATCGGGAGGTCGGTTTAATTCACCCCTCCACTTT.

This clone appeared once. The J gene is TRBJ1-2, the V gene TRBV11-2; TRBD1 agrees at 10 bases. The CDR3 contains 15 residues. Germline lookup yields CDR1 SGHAT and CDR2 FQNNGV. The V gene end was trimmed by 3 bases and the J gene end by 3 bases; junction bases not matched to a gene: 4. CDR3 nucleotide sequence: TGTGCCAGCAGCTTGGGACAGGGGTATTACTATGGCTACACCTTC. This sequence encodes CASSLGQGYYYGYTF.

This chain uses TRBV5-1 with TRBJ2-3, with 13 bases that match TRBD2. This CDR3 is 13 amino acids long. CDR1 and CDR2 (germline): SGHRS, YFSETQ. The V and J ends lost 5 bases and 10 bases, in that order; junction bases with no gene match: 4. CDR3 bases: TGCGCCAGCAGAGAACTAGCGGGAGGGTCGCAGTATTTT. Residues: CASRELAGGSQYF. The variable domain in full, completed from reference TRBV5-1 and TRBJ2-3, reads KAGVTQTPRYLIKTRGQQVTLSCSPISGHRSVSWYQQTPGQGLQFLFEYFSETQRNKGNFPGRFSGRQFSNSRSEMNVSTLELGDSALYLCASRELAGGSQYFGPGTRLTVL.

The V call is TRBV7-2, the J call TRBJ1-6; tentative D call: TRBD1 (6 bases). Germline V lookup: CDR1 SGHTA, CDR2 FQGNSA. This CDR3 region has 18 residues. Deletions cut 5 bases from V and 0 bases from J, with 17 bases between. The CDR3 bases are TGTGCCAGCAGCCCCCGTACAGGGATAGGCTCCTATAATTCACCCCTCCACTTT. Its protein is CASSPRTGIGSYNSPLHF. The variable domain in full, with the rest retrieved from reference TRBV7-2 and TRBJ1-6, is GAGVSQSPSNKVTEKGKDVELRCDPISGHTALYWYRQSLGQGLEFLIYFQGNSAPDKSGLPSDRFSAERTGGSVSTLTIQRTQQEDSAVYLCASSPRTGIGSYNSPLHFGNGTRLTVT.

This clone showed up just a few times. The chain joins TRBV6-5 to TRBJ1-4; 7 nucleotides match TRBD1. The trim removed 4 bases at V and 4 bases at J, leaving 3 bases unmatched. The CDR3 consists of 14 residues. Germline-derived CDR1 and CDR2 are MNHEY and SVGAGI. The CDR3 loop is CASSLTGNNEKLFF. DNA of the CDR3: TGTGCCAGCAGTTTGACAGGGAATAATGAAAAACTGTTTTTT.

The chain couples TRBV4-1 to TRBJ1-6; no firm D call. CDR3 size: 20 residues. CDR1 and CDR2 (germline): MGHRA, YSYEKL. The V end was cut by 0 bases, the J end by 0 bases, with 18 bases between. The CDR3 DNA follows: TGCGCCAGCAGCCAAGAAGGGATAGATTTGATCAGCTCCTATAATTCACCCCTCCACTTT. This sequence encodes CASSQEGIDLISSYNSPLHF.

This rearrangement joins TRBV2 to TRBJ1-6, with 11 positions matching TRBD1. Germline V gene lookup returns CDR1 SNHLY and CDR2 FYNNEI. The length of the CDR3 is 15 residues. Trimming removed 7 bases from V and 5 bases from J; junction bases left unmatched: 4. The CDR3 DNA reads as TGTGCCAGCACCGGGACAGGGGGTAATAATTCACCCCTCCACTTT. Translation: CASTGTGGNNSPLHF. Using reference TRBV2 and TRBJ1-6 for the parts outside the CDR3, the full variable domain is EPEVTQTPSHQVTQMGQEVILRCVPISNHLYFYWYRQILGQKVEFLVSFYNNEISEKSEIFDDQFSVERPDGSNFTLKIRSTKLEDSAMYFCASTGTGGNNSPLHFGNGTRLTVT.

The CDR3 region is CASSKDIHGNTIYF. The CDR3, as DNA: TGTGCCAGCAGCAAAGACATTCATGGAAACACCATATATTTT. The chain employs TRBV7-9 and TRBJ1-3; no clear D. The germline CDR1 and CDR2 sequences are SEHNR and FQNEAQ (reference sequence). The V and J ends lost 5 bases and 3 bases respectively, with 11 bases between them. This CDR3 contains 14 residues. The full variable domain, its missing parts supplied by reference TRBV7-9 and TRBJ1-3, is DTGVSQNPRHKITKRGQNVTFRCDPISEHNRLYWYRQTLGQGPEFLTYFQNEAQLEKSRLLSDRFSAERPKGSFSTLEIQRTEQGDSAMYLCASSKDIHGNTIYFGEGSWLTVV.

This clone has just a few counts. This rearrangement joins TRBV10-2 to TRBJ2-1, with TRBD2 identical over 9 bases. The CDR3 is made up of 17 amino acids. V trimming: 8 bases; J trimming: 3 bases; junction bases outside the gene matches: 14. Germline V gene lookup returns CDR1 WSHSY and CDR2 SAAADI. For the CDR3, the DNA is TGCGCCAGCTTGGCAGACACTAGCGGGCCCTTCTACAATGAGCAGTTCTTC. Its translation: CASLADTSGPFYNEQFF.

This clone was seen only once. This chain uses TRBV7-2 with TRBJ2-3; D call uncertain. The V gene's germline CDR1 is SGHTA and CDR2 FQGNSA. V was clipped by 0 bases and J by 5 bases, with 9 bases between them. The CDR3 has 14 amino acids. The CDR3 DNA is TGTGCCAGCAGCTTAGCTCCTGGCCTAGATACGCAGTATTTT. Encoded protein: CASSLAPGLDTQYF.

Only a few counts were recorded for this clone. The rearrangement uses TRBV7-6 and TRBJ1-6, with D maybe TRBD1 (6 bases). The length of the CDR3 is 16 residues. V dropped 5 bases and J dropped 0 bases, with 11 bases sitting between them. The germline V gene has CDR1 SGHVS and CDR2 FNYEAQ. As DNA, the CDR3 is TGTGCCAGCAGCCGGACAGCGGTCTCCTATAATTCACCCCTCCACTTT. It codes for CASSRTAVSYNSPLHF.

The CDR3 coding sequence is TGTGCCAGCAGTTTTGGTTTCAATGAGCAGTTCTTC. Translating gives CASSFGFNEQFF. V gene TRBV12-3 or TRBV12-4 combines with J gene TRBJ2-1, with D hard to call. The V gene lost 3 bases and the J gene lost 6 bases, with 6 bases spanning the gap. The CDR3 extends over 12 amino acids.

This clone came up a few times. This chain uses TRBV7-6 with TRBJ1-3; D might be TRBD1 (6 bases). Germline V lookup: CDR1 SGHVS, CDR2 FNYEAQ. There are 18 residues in the CDR3. Between the trimmed V and J ends, which lost 5 bases and 0 bases, there was a span of 20 bases. The CDR3: CASSHEDRDTYSGNTIYF. Written as DNA, the CDR3 is TGTGCCAGCAGCCACGAAGACCGGGACACCTACTCTGGAAACACCATATATTTT.

J is TRBJ1-2 and V is TRBV7-2, with D uncertain. The CDR3 is 15 amino acids. Germline CDR1 and CDR2: SGHTA and FQGNSA. V was pared by 5 bases and J by 4 bases, with 17 bases between. Here the CDR3 reads CASSPQEGRPYGYTF. The CDR3 coding sequence is TGTGCCAGCAGCCCCCAGGAAGGGAGACCCTATGGCTACACCTTC.

The rearrangement joins TRBV5-4 to TRBJ2-2, with 7 nucleotides matching TRBD1. The CDR3 covers 14 residues. Germline CDR1 SGHNT, CDR2 YYREEE (reference sequence). V shed 6 bases, J shed 1 base, and the junction held 3 bases outside the gene matches. The CDR3 coding sequence is TGTGCCAGCACCAGGACAGGGAACACCGGGGAGCTGTTTTTT. Protein product: CASTRTGNTGELFF.

The genes are TRBV2 and TRBJ2-3; 13 bases are shared with TRBD2. The ends lost 5 bases at V and 5 bases at J; junction bases unmatched: 7. The CDR3 spans 16 residues. In germline, CDR1 is SNHLY, CDR2 FYNNEI. CDR3 coding DNA: TGTGCCAGCAGTACCGGACTAGCGGGAGCGGTAGATACGCAGTATTTT. This encodes CASSTGLAGAVDTQYF.

The chain has TRBV5-4 and TRBJ1-2; possible D gene TRBD1, 6 bases. The V gene lost 4 bases and the J gene lost 5 bases, with 9 bases spanning the gap. CDR3 length: 12 amino acids. In germline, CDR1 is SGHNT, CDR2 YYREEE (reference sequence). The CDR3 coding sequence is TGTGCCAGCAGCGCACAGGGATATGGCTACACCTTC. This gives the protein CASSAQGYGYTF. The whole variable domain, remainder taken from reference TRBV5-4 and TRBJ1-2, is ETGVTQSPTHLIKTRGQQVTLRCSSQSGHNTVSWYQQALGQGPQFIFQYYREEENGRGNFPPRFSGLQFPNYSSELNVNALELDDSALYLCASSAQGYGYTFGSGTRLTVV.

The chain has TRBV5-6 and TRBJ2-1; 12 nucleotides line up with TRBD2. J gave up 9 bases and V 3 bases, and 1 base lay outside the gene matches. CDR1 and CDR2 (germline): SGHDT, YYEEEE. The CDR3 runs to 13 residues. CDR3 nucleotides: TGTGCCAGCAGCTGGGGACTAGCGGGTGAGCAGTTCTTC. The encoded protein is CASSWGLAGEQFF.